Included here is one TCR beta chain sequence, with context. No antigen is known for it. These data are taken from a study of cytotoxic CD8 clonotypes in ibrutinib-treated CLL. Overall study: Among the patients, roughly 12 presented as relapsed/refractory and fewer than 16 as treatment-naive; about 17 showed unmutated IGHV.

Study findings and constraints: Timing of sampling differed between sustained-remission and progressing patients. Clonality at baseline surpassed age-matched healthy donors and tracked circulating CD8+ T-cell counts. Whereas clonality rose at ibrutinib response, it declined toward baseline at progression.

Assay used: immunoSEQ multiplex PCR; TCRdb lists only in-frame clones, some missing. This sample carries around 200,000 clones, about four fifths of them seen once, and the ten largest clones take approximately 10%. V dropped 5 bases and J dropped 0; count of bases not matched to a gene: 11. This CDR3 has 19 residues. Germline-derived CDR1 and CDR2 are MDHEN and SYDVKM. The sequence was collected from a human donor with chronic lymphocytic leukemia. Here the sequenced sample was PBMCs, taken after 12 months of ibrutinib treatment. The J gene is TRBJ1-5, the V gene TRBV28; 12 bases line up with TRBD1. The CDR3 is CASSPAGTGGSYSNQPQHF. The CDR3 bases are TGTGCCAGCAGTCCGGCCGGGACAGGGGGCAGCTATAGCAATCAGCCCCAGCATTTT.